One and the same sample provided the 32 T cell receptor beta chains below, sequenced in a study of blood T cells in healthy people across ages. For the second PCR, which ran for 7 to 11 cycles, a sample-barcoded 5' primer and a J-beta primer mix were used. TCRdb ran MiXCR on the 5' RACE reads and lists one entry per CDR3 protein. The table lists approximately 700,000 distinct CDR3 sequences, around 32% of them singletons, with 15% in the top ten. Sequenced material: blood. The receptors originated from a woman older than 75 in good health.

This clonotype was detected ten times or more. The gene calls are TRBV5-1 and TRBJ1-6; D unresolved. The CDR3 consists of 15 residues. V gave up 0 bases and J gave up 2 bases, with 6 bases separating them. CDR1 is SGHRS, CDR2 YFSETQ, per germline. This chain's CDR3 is CASSLGQAYNSPLHF. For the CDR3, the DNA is TGCGCCAGCAGCTTGGGCCAGGCCTATAATTCACCCCTCCACTTT.

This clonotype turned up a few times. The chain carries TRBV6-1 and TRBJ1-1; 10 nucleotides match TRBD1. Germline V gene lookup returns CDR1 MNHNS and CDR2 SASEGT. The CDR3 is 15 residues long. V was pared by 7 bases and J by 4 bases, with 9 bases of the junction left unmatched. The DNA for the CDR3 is TGTGCCAGCATTCCGACAGGGGGCCTGGGCACTGAAGCTTTCTTT. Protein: CASIPTGGLGTEAFF.

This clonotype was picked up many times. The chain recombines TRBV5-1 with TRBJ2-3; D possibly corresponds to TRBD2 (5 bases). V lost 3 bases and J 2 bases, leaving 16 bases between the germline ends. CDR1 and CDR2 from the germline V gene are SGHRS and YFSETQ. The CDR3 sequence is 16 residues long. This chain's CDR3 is CASSSVLVSYTDTQYF. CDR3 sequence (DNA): TGCGCCAGCAGCTCGGTACTAGTCTCCTACACAGATACGCAGTATTTT.

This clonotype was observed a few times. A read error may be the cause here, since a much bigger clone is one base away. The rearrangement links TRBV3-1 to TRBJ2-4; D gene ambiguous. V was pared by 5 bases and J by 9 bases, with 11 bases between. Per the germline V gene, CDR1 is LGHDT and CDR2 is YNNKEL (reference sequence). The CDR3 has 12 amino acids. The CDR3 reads CASSSFGSIQYF. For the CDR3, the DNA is TGTGCCAGCAGCAGTTTTGGCAGCATTCAGTACTTC.

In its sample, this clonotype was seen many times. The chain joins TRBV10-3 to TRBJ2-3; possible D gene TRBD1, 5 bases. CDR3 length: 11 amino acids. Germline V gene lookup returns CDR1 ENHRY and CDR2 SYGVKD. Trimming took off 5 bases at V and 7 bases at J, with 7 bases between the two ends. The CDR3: CAISPGHTQYF. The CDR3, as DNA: TGTGCCATCAGTCCAGGGCATACGCAGTATTTT.

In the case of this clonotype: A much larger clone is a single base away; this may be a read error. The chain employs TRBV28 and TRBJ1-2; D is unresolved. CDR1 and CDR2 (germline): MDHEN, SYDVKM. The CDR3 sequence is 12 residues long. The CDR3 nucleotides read TGTGCCGGCAGTCCTTTGAGATATGGCTACACCTTC. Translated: CAGSPLRYGYTF.

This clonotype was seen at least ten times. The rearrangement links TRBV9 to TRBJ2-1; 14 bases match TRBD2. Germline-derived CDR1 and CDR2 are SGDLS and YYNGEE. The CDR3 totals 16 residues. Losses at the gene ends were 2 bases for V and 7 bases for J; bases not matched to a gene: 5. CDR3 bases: TGTGCCAGCAGCGTCGGACTAGCGGGGGGCTGGAATGAGCAGTTCTTC. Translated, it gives CASSVGLAGGWNEQFF.

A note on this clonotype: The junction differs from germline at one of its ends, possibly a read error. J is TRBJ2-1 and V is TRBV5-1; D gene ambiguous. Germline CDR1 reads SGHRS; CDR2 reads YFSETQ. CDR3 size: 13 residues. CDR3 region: CASSLDTVNVQFF. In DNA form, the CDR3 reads TGCGCCAGCAGCTTGGATACAGTCAATGTGCAGTTCTTC.

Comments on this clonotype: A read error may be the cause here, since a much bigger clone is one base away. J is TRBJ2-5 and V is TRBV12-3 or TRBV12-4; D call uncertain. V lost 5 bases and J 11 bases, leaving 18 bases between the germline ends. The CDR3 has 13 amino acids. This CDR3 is CASSLRRNNEQYF. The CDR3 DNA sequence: TGTGCCAGCAGTCTGAGGCGGAACAATGAGCAGTACTTC.

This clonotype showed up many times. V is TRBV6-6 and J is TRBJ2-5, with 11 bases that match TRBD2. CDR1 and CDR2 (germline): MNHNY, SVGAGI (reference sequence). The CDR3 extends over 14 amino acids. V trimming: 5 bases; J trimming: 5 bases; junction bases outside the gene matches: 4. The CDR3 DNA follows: TGTGCCAGCAGTAGGGGACTAGCGGCCGAGACCCAGTACTTC. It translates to CASSRGLAAETQYF.

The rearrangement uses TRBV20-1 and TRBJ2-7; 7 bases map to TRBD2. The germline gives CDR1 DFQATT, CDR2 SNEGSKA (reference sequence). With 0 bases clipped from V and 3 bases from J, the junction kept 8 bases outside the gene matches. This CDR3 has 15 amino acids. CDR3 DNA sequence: TGCAGTGCTAGAGATCGCCGAGCGGGGAGCTACGAGCAGTACTTC. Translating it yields CSARDRRAGSYEQYF.

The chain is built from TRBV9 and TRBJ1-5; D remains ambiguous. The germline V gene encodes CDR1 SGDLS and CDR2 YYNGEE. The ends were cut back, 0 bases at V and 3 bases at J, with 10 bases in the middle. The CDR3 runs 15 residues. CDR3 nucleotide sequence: TGTGCCAGCAGCGTAGAGGGAGGTCACAATCAGCCCCAGCATTTT. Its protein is CASSVEGGHNQPQHF.

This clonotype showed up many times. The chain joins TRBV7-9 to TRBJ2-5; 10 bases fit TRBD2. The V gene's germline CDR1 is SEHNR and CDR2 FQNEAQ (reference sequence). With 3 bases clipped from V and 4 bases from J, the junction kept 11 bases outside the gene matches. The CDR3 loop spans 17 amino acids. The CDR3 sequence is CASSFPSGGQEPETQYF. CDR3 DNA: TGTGCCAGCAGCTTCCCTAGCGGGGGTCAAGAGCCAGAGACCCAGTACTTC. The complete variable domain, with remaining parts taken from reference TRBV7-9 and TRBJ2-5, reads DTGVSQNPRHKITKRGQNVTFRCDPISEHNRLYWYRQTLGQGPEFLTYFQNEAQLEKSRLLSDRFSAERPKGSFSTLEIQRTEQGDSAMYLCASSFPSGGQEPETQYFGPGTRLLVL.

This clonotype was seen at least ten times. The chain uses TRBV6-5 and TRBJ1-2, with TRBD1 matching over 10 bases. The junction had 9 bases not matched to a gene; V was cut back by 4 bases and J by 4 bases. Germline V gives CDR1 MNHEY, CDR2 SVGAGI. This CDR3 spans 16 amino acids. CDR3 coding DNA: TGTGCCAGCAGTTCCGGGACAGGGGTCCTCCGCTATGGCTACACCTTC. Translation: CASSSGTGVLRYGYTF.

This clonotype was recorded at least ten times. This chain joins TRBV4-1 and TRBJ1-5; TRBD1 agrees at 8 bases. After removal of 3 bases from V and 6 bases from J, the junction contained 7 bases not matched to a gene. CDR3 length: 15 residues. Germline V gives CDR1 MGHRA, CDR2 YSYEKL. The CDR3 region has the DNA TGCGCCAGCAGCCAGGGACAGGTGGGGAGTCAGCCCCAGCATTTT. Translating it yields CASSQGQVGSQPQHF.

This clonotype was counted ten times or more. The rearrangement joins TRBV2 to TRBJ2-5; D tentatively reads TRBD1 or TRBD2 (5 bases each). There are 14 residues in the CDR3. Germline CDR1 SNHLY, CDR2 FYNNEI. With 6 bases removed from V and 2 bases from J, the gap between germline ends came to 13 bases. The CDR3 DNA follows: TGTGCCAGCAGGAGGGGCCTAGAACAAGAGACCCAGTACTTC. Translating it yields CASRRGLEQETQYF.

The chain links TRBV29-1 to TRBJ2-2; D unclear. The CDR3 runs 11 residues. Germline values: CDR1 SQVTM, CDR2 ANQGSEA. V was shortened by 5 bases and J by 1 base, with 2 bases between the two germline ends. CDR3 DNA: TGCAGCGTTCAGAACACCGGGGAGCTGTTTTTT. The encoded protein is CSVQNTGELFF.

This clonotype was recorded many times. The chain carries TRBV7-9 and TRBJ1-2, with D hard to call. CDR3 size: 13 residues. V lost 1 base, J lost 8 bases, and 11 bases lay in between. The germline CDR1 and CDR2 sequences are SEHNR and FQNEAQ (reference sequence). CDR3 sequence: CASSLGGLDGYTF. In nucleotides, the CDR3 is TGTGCCAGCAGCTTAGGAGGGTTGGACGGCTACACCTTC.

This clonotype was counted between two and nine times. The CDR3 sequence is CSARGLAGVNEQFF. CDR3 coding DNA: TGCAGTGCTAGGGGGCTAGCGGGAGTCAATGAGCAGTTCTTC. The gene calls are TRBV20-1 and TRBJ2-1; 10 bases map to TRBD2. This CDR3 comprises 14 residues. CDR1 and CDR2 (germline): DFQATT, SNEGSKA (reference sequence). Trimming took 3 bases from V and 6 from J; bases not matched to a gene: 5.

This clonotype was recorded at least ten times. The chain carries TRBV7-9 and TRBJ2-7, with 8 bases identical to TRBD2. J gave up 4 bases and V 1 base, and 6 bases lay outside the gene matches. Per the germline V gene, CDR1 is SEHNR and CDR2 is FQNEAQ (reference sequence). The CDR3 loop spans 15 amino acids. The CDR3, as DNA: TGTGCCAGCAGCTTAGTTGGGACTAGGGTATACGAGCAGTACTTC. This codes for CASSLVGTRVYEQYF.

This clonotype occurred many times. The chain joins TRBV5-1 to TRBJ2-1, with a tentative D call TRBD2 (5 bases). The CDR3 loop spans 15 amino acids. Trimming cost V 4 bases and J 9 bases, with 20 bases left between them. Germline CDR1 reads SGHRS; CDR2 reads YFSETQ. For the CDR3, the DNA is TGCGCCAGCAGCCTGACCCCGGGGATGAAAAGTGAGCAGTTCTTC. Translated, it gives CASSLTPGMKSEQFF.

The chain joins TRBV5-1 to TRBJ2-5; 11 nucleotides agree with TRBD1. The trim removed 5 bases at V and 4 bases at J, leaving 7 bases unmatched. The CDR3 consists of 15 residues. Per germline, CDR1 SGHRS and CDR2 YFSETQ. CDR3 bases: TGCGCCAGCAGACCGGACAGGGGGCTGGGAGAGACCCAGTACTTC. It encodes CASRPDRGLGETQYF.

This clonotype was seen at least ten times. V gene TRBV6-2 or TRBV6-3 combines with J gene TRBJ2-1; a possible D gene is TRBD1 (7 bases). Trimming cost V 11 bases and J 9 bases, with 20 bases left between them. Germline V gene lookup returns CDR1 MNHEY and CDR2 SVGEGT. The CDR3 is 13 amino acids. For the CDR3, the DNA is TGTGCCGGGGGGACCGGGACAGCGAGTGAGCAGTTCTTC. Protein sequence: CAGGTGTASEQFF.

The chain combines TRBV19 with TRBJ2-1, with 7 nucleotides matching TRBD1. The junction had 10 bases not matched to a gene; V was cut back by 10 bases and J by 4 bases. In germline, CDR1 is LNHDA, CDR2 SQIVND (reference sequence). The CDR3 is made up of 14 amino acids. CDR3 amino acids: CATSRDSFYNEQFF. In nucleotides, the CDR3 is TGTGCCACCTCCCGGGACAGCTTTTACAATGAGCAGTTCTTC.

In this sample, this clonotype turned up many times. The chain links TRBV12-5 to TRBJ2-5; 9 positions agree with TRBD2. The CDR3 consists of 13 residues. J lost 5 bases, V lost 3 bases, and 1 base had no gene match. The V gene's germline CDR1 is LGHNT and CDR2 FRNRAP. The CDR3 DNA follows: TGTGCTAGTGGTTTCGGACTAGCGGAGACCCAGTACTTC. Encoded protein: CASGFGLAETQYF. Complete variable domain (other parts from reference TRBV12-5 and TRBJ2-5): DARVTQTPRHKVTEMGQEVTMRCQPILGHNTVFWYRQTMMQGLELLAYFRNRAPLDDSGMPKDRFSAEMPDATLATLKIQPSEPRDSAVYFCASGFGLAETQYFGPGTRLLVL.

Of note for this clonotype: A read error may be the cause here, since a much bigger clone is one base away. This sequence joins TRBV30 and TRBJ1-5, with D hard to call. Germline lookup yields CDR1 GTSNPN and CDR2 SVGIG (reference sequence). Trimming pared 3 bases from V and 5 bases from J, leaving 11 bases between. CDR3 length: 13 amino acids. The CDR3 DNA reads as TGTGCCTGGAGGGAGGGTTTGGATCAGCCCCAGCATTTT. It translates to CAWREGLDQPQHF.

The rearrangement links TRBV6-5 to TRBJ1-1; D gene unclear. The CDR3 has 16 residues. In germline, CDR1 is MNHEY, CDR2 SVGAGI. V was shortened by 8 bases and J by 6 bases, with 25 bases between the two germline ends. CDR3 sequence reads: CASSPDGAGGGAEAFF. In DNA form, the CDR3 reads TGTGCCAGCTCCCCCGATGGTGCGGGAGGAGGCGCTGAAGCTTTCTTT.

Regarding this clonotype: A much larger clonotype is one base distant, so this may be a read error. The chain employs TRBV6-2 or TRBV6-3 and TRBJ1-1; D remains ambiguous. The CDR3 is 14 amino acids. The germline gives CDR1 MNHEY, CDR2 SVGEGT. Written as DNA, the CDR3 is TGTGCCGGCAGTACCTTTCCGGGCTACACTGAAGCTTTCTTT. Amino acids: CAGSTFPGYTEAFF.

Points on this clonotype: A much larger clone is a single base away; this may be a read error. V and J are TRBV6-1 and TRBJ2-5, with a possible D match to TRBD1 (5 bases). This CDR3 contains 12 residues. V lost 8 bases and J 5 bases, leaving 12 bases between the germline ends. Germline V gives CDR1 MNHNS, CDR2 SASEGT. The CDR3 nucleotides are TGTGCCAGCGGACACAATCATGAGACCCAGTACTTC. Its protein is CASGHNHETQYF.

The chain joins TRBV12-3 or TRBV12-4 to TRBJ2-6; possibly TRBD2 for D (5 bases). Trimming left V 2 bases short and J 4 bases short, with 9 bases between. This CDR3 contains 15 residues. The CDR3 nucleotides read TGTGCCAGCAGTTTATGGGAGCCCGGGGCCAACGTCCTGACTTTC. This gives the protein CASSLWEPGANVLTF.

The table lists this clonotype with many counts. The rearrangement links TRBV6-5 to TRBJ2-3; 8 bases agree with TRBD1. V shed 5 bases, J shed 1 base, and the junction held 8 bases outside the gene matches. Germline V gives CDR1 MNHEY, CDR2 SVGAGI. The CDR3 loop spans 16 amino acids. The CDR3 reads CASSPRQGTRTDTQYF. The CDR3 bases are TGTGCCAGCAGTCCTAGACAGGGGACCCGCACAGATACGCAGTATTTT.

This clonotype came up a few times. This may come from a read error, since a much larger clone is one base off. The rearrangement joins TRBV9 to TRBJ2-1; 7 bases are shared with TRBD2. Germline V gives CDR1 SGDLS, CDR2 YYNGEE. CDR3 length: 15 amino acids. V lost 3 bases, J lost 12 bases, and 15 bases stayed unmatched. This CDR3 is CASSASGAIHGGQFF. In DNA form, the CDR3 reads TGTGCCAGCAGCGCGAGCGGGGCCATACACGGTGGGCAGTTCTTC.